The 31 T cell receptor beta chains in this list originate from one sample, sequenced in a study of T cell changes during pregnancy in multiple sclerosis. Clones were read by immunoSEQ multiplex PCR, and TCRdb kept only the in-frame ones, dropping some. The table has 65,000 to 90,000 clones, about 90% seen once. Here the sequenced sample was PBMCs, taken in the first trimester of pregnancy. These receptor sequences come from a female donor in good health, serving as a control in a pregnancy study. Some clones in this sample may be carry-over from other donors' samples.

This sequence joins TRBV6-5 and TRBJ1-2, with D perhaps matching TRBD1 (5 bases). Trimming cost V 0 bases and J 5 bases, with 10 bases left between them. The germline gives CDR1 MNHEY, CDR2 SVGAGI. The CDR3 sequence is 14 residues long. The CDR3 DNA reads TGTGCCAGCAGTTACTCGGACACGCAGTATGGCTACACCTTC. It encodes CASSYSDTQYGYTF.

CDR3 amino acids: CASSQPDRAREKLFF. The CDR3 DNA sequence: TGTGCCAGCAGCCAACCGGACAGGGCTAGAGAAAAACTGTTTTTT. The rearrangement uses TRBV4-2 and TRBJ1-4; 8 bases line up with TRBD1. The CDR3 runs 15 residues. The junction had 7 bases not matched to a gene; V was cut back by 2 bases and J by 8 bases. Germline lookup yields CDR1 LGHNA and CDR2 YNFKEQ.

The CDR3 DNA reads as TGCGCCAGCAGCCAACTCGGACAAGCAAGAAATTCACCCCTCCACTTT. The encoded protein is CASSQLGQARNSPLHF. The chain couples TRBV4-1 to TRBJ1-6, with D tentatively TRBD1 (5 bases). CDR1 and CDR2 (germline): MGHRA, YSYEKL. V lost 2 bases, J lost 7 bases, and 15 bases lay in between. This CDR3 spans 16 amino acids.

The rearrangement links TRBV28 to TRBJ1-5, with unresolved D. Trimming removed 1 base at V and 2 bases at J, with 9 bases between. Germline V gene sequence: CDR1 MDHEN, CDR2 SYDVKM. The CDR3 totals 15 residues. Written as DNA, the CDR3 is TGTGCCAGCAGTTTATACCGGGAGGGCAATCAGCCCCAGCATTTT. Encoded protein: CASSLYREGNQPQHF.

The J gene is TRBJ2-2, the V gene TRBV5-4, with 9 nucleotides matching TRBD2. This CDR3 contains 16 residues. With V trimmed by 3 bases and J by 5 bases, 8 bases remained unmatched. Germline-derived CDR1 and CDR2 are SGHNT and YYREEE (reference sequence). The CDR3 sequence: CASSYLGLARTGELFF. CDR3 sequence (DNA): TGTGCCAGCAGCTACCTAGGACTAGCGAGGACCGGGGAGCTGTTTTTT.

The chain combines TRBV7-2 with TRBJ2-7; 11 positions agree with TRBD2. With V trimmed by 5 bases and J by 2 bases, 8 bases remained unmatched. The germline V gene has CDR1 SGHTA and CDR2 FQGNSA. The CDR3 contains 16 residues. Written as DNA, the CDR3 is TGTGCCAGCAGCGCGACTAGCGGGAATAGCGCCTACGAGCAGTACTTC. Its translation: CASSATSGNSAYEQYF. The variable domain in full, with the rest retrieved from reference TRBV7-2 and TRBJ2-7, is GAGVSQSPSNKVTEKGKDVELRCDPISGHTALYWYRQSLGQGLEFLIYFQGNSAPDKSGLPSDRFSAERTGGSVSTLTIQRTQQEDSAVYLCASSATSGNSAYEQYFGPGTRLTVT.

This clone was recorded only once. This chain joins TRBV21-1 and TRBJ1-2; TRBD1 is the table's D call, not checked against the DNA. TRBV21-1 has pseudogene status. The CDR3 loop spans 15 amino acids. The chain's CDR3 is CASRIRTLPMRGYTF. CDR3 DNA sequence: TGTGCCAGCAGAATCAGGACATTGCCCATGAGGGGCTACACCTTC.

The chain uses TRBV7-9 and TRBJ2-7; 12 bases agree with TRBD2. CDR1 and CDR2 (germline): SEHNR, FQNEAQ (reference sequence). The V segment lost 1 base and the J segment 6 bases; nucleotides outside the gene matches: 4. The length of the CDR3 is 15 residues. In nucleotides, the CDR3 is TGTGCCAGCAGCTTAGTGACTAGCGGGGGAGGCGAGCAGTACTTC. This codes for CASSLVTSGGGEQYF. Combining the CDR3 with reference TRBV7-9 and TRBJ2-7 gives the whole variable domain DTGVSQNPRHKITKRGQNVTFRCDPISEHNRLYWYRQTLGQGPEFLTYFQNEAQLEKSRLLSDRFSAERPKGSFSTLEIQRTEQGDSAMYLCASSLVTSGGGEQYFGPGTRLTVT.

The chain recombines TRBV4-2 with TRBJ1-1, with D hard to call. Trimming left V 0 bases short and J 10 bases short, with 9 bases between. Germline V lookup: CDR1 LGHNA, CDR2 YNFKEQ. The length of the CDR3 is 12 residues. The CDR3 region has the DNA TGTGCCAGCAGCCAAGAGGGGAGCGCAGCTTTCTTT. Amino acid sequence: CASSQEGSAAFF.

V is TRBV5-5 and J is TRBJ1-1; maybe TRBD1 (6 bases). The germline gives CDR1 SGHKS, CDR2 YYEKEE (reference sequence). Between the trimmed V and J ends, which lost 3 bases and 1 base, there was a span of 7 bases. This CDR3 region has 13 residues. The CDR3 sequence: CASSWGRNTEAFF. CDR3 nucleotide sequence: TGTGCCAGCAGCTGGGGGCGGAACACTGAAGCTTTCTTT.

The gene calls are TRBV5-4 and TRBJ2-5, with 10 bases fitting TRBD2. CDR1 SGHNT and CDR2 YYREEE come from the germline V gene (reference sequence). Losses at the gene ends were 2 bases for V and 2 bases for J; bases not matched to a gene: 3. This CDR3 comprises 15 residues. CDR3 nucleotide sequence: TGTGCCAGCAGCTTTTCAGCGGGGGGGCAAGAGACCCAGTACTTC. Translation: CASSFSAGGQETQYF.

The chain is built from TRBV10-3 and TRBJ1-5, with 12 nucleotides matching TRBD1. V was clipped by 5 bases and J by 7 bases; unmatched bases: 9. CDR3 length: 16 residues. Germline V lookup: CDR1 ENHRY, CDR2 SYGVKD. The DNA for the CDR3 is TGTGCCATCAGTCCCGGGGACAGGGGGCAGGAACAGCCCCAGCATTTT. It encodes CAISPGDRGQEQPQHF.

The chain carries TRBV28 and TRBJ1-5, with D perhaps matching TRBD1 (5 bases). Germline lookup yields CDR1 MDHEN and CDR2 SYDVKM. The CDR3 length is 17 residues. Trimming removed 6 bases from V and 4 bases from J, with 22 bases in between. CDR3 DNA: TGTGCCAGCAGCTTTAGGCTGAACGCCCGGGGGAATCAGCCCCAGCATTTT. It codes for CASSFRLNARGNQPQHF.

V gene TRBV11-3 combines with J gene TRBJ2-3; 9 nucleotides line up with TRBD1. There are 15 residues in the CDR3. Germline V gene data show CDR1 as SGHNT and CDR2 as YENEEA. V trimming: 1 base; J trimming: 3 bases; junction bases outside the gene matches: 2. CDR3 sequence: CASSLGQGETDTQYF. CDR3 nucleotides: TGTGCCAGCAGCTTAGGACAGGGGGAAACAGATACGCAGTATTTT.

The chain links TRBV6-6 to TRBJ1-6; the D gene is possibly TRBD1 (6 bases). CDR3 size: 16 residues. Germline V gives CDR1 MNHNY, CDR2 SVGAGI (reference sequence). Trimming took off 8 bases at V and 6 bases at J, with 20 bases between the two ends. The CDR3 nucleotides read TGTGCCAGCCTCGACGGGGGGGGCTCCGGTAATTCACCCCTCCACTTT. It is translated as CASLDGGGSGNSPLHF.

This chain connects TRBV5-1 to TRBJ2-7, with 10 nucleotides matching TRBD2. Germline CDR1 reads SGHRS; CDR2 reads YFSETQ. The ends lost 0 bases at V and 2 bases at J; junction bases unmatched: 2. The CDR3 consists of 15 residues. The CDR3 spells CASSLALAGAYEQYF. The CDR3, as DNA: TGCGCCAGCAGCTTGGCTCTAGCGGGGGCCTACGAGCAGTACTTC. The full variable domain, with the rest looked up from reference TRBV5-1 and TRBJ2-7, is KAGVTQTPRYLIKTRGQQVTLSCSPISGHRSVSWYQQTPGQGLQFLFEYFSETQRNKGNFPGRFSGRQFSNSRSEMNVSTLELGDSALYLCASSLALAGAYEQYFGPGTRLTVT.

The chain combines TRBV6-1 with TRBJ1-5, with 7 positions matching TRBD1. The V and J ends lost 6 bases and 0 bases, in that order; junction bases with no gene match: 2. The CDR3 runs 14 residues. Looked up from germline, CDR1 is MNHNS and CDR2 is SASEGT. CDR3 sequence (DNA): TGTGCCAGCAGGGGACAGTATAGCAATCAGCCCCAGCATTTT. It specifies CASRGQYSNQPQHF.

The chain links TRBV28 to TRBJ2-1, with D possibly matching TRBD1 (5 bases). Germline loops: CDR1 MDHEN, CDR2 SYDVKM. The CDR3 is made up of 14 amino acids. V gave up 1 base and J gave up 4 bases, with 8 bases separating them. In DNA, the CDR3 is TGTGCCAGCAGTTTATTCGACAGTTACAATGAGCAGTTCTTC. It specifies CASSLFDSYNEQFF.

This sequence joins TRBV7-2 and TRBJ1-2; no clear D gene. The CDR3 covers 11 residues. Germline lookup yields CDR1 SGHTA and CDR2 FQGNSA. V was trimmed by 7 bases and J by 6 bases, leaving 9 bases between them. In nucleotides, the CDR3 is TGTGCCAGCATCTATCCCGATGGCTACACCTTC. As protein: CASIYPDGYTF.

This clone was counted a single time. This rearrangement joins TRBV5-1 to TRBJ1-4; D might be TRBD1 (6 bases). CDR1 is SGHRS and CDR2 is YFSETQ in the germline V gene. V gave up 4 bases and J gave up 4 bases, with 11 bases separating them. This CDR3 is built from 14 residues. The CDR3 spells CASSVQGHNEKLFF. The CDR3 DNA reads TGCGCCAGCAGCGTACAGGGCCATAATGAAAAACTGTTTTTT.

The V call is TRBV28, the J call TRBJ1-2; 7 bases match TRBD1. The germline CDR1 and CDR2 sequences are MDHEN and SYDVKM. This CDR3 region has 14 residues. Trimming took 5 bases from V and 8 from J; bases not matched to a gene: 11. CDR3 nucleotide sequence: TGTGCCAGCAGTCTAAACAGGGGTTGGGGAGGCTACACCTTC. Translated: CASSLNRGWGGYTF.

This chain connects TRBV7-6 to TRBJ2-3, with a tentative D call TRBD1 (5 bases). The CDR3 is 15 residues long. Looked up from germline, CDR1 is SGHVS and CDR2 is FNYEAQ. V was trimmed by 1 base and J by 4 bases, leaving 12 bases between them. The CDR3 coding sequence is TGTGCCAGCAGCTTAGGGGCAGGGTGGGCAGATACGCAGTATTTT. Its translation is CASSLGAGWADTQYF.

The CDR3 here is CASSLGLAVTDTQYF. The CDR3 bases are TGCGCCAGCAGCCTCGGACTAGCTGTTACAGATACGCAGTATTTT. The V call is TRBV4-3, the J call TRBJ2-3; 8 bases agree with TRBD2. The V gene's germline CDR1 is LGHNA and CDR2 YSLEER. The length of the CDR3 is 15 residues. The V segment lost 4 bases and the J segment 3 bases; nucleotides outside the gene matches: 6.

The chain recombines TRBV7-2 with TRBJ2-7; TRBD2 agrees at 7 bases. From germline, CDR1 is SGHTA and CDR2 FQGNSA. After removal of 5 bases from V and 3 bases from J, the junction contained 10 bases not matched to a gene. This CDR3 region has 15 residues. CDR3 in DNA: TGTGCCAGCAGCCCTTACAGCGGGGAGTACTACGAGCAGTACTTC. This encodes CASSPYSGEYYEQYF.

This clone has a single count. The chain couples TRBV2 to TRBJ1-1; TRBD1 agrees at 9 bases. CDR1 and CDR2 (germline): SNHLY, FYNNEI. After removal of 10 bases from V and 5 bases from J, the junction contained 11 bases not matched to a gene. There are 14 residues in the CDR3. This chain's CDR3 is CATEIDRGGTEAFF. CDR3 bases: TGTGCCACCGAAATCGACAGGGGGGGGACTGAAGCTTTCTTT.

This chain joins TRBV27 and TRBJ2-4; D is possibly TRBD1 (7 bases). The germline V gene encodes CDR1 MNHEY and CDR2 SMNVEV (reference sequence). The CDR3 totals 14 residues. V lost 8 bases and J 1 base, leaving 12 bases between the germline ends. CDR3 region: CASRPGGAKNIQYF. The CDR3 region has the DNA TGTGCCAGCCGCCCAGGGGGGGCCAAAAACATTCAGTACTTC.

The rearrangement links TRBV5-1 to TRBJ2-3; D is possibly TRBD1 (7 bases). The germline V gene encodes CDR1 SGHRS and CDR2 YFSETQ. The germline V and J ends were trimmed by 0 bases and 5 bases, with 13 bases remaining between them. This CDR3 is built from 15 residues. The CDR3 loop reads CASSLEGQGGDTQYF. CDR3 nucleotide sequence: TGCGCCAGCAGCTTGGAAGGTCAGGGGGGAGATACGCAGTATTTT.

The chain couples TRBV7-2 to TRBJ2-3; 7 bases agree with TRBD1. The V segment lost 4 bases and the J segment 4 bases; nucleotides outside the gene matches: 5. The CDR3 is 14 amino acids. Germline CDR1 is SGHTA and CDR2 is FQGNSA. CDR3 residues: CASSSDRVADTQYF. The CDR3 region has the DNA TGTGCCAGCAGCTCCGACAGGGTAGCAGATACGCAGTATTTT.

The rearrangement uses TRBV2 and TRBJ1-5, with D tentatively TRBD1 (6 bases). Trimming left V 6 bases short and J 4 bases short, with 13 bases between. The CDR3 sequence is 14 residues long. From germline, CDR1 is SNHLY and CDR2 FYNNEI. CDR3 in DNA: TGTGCCAGCAGCGACGGACAGCGGAATCAGCCCCAGCATTTT. Residues: CASSDGQRNQPQHF.

The V gene is TRBV27, the J gene TRBJ2-7, with TRBD1 matching 10 bases. J was trimmed by 2 bases and V by 8 bases; bases with no gene match: 6. The CDR3 runs 14 residues. Germline V gene data show CDR1 as MNHEY and CDR2 as SMNVEV (reference sequence). The CDR3 DNA is TGTGCCAGCGGTCGGGGACAGGGGCCCTACGAGCAGTACTTC. Protein product: CASGRGQGPYEQYF.

The V and J genes are TRBV25-1 and TRBJ1-1, with D perhaps TRBD1 (5 bases). The CDR3 covers 14 residues. The V gene lost 3 bases and the J gene lost 1 base, with 9 bases spanning the gap. Germline CDR1 is MGHDK and CDR2 is SYGVNS. The DNA for the CDR3 is TGTGCCAGCAGTGATCTCGGGGGGAACACTGAAGCTTTCTTT. Translated, it gives CASSDLGGNTEAFF.